This T cell receptor (beta chain) originates from a study of immune heterogeneity within non-small cell lung tumors. Looking at the study overall: With respect to histology, the tumors encompassed several squamous cell carcinomas, around eleven non-squamous carcinomas and 1 not otherwise specified. Findings and limits, study-wide: Largely, high-frequency T-cell receptor beta clonotypes differed from one individual patient to another. Recurrence of the same dominant CDR3 beta clonotypes was seen across tumor sites within a patient, and site-unique high-frequency clones were present alongside them.

This CDR3 comprises 16 residues. The germline gives CDR1 SGHNT, CDR2 YYREEE (reference sequence). V was trimmed by 1 base and J by 5 bases, leaving 15 bases between them. Genomic DNA extracted from bulk tumor tissue served as template. A total of 550 to 650 ng was used per sample. Spaced far apart, several biopsies were taken from each primary tumor during surgery. Their non-small cell lung cancer was newly diagnosed and untreated, and the patients underwent curative surgery. Newly diagnosed patients with non-small cell lung cancer who were having surgery with curative intent served as donors. Multiplex PCR amplified TCR beta CDR3 with 32 V and 13 J primers. Each CDR3 protein is one row after TCRdb ran MiXCR on the multiplex PCR reads. The table has 15,000 to 20,000 distinct CDR3 sequences, approximately 26% seen once. On this clonotype itself: Its antigen remains unidentified.

The chain links TRBV5-4 to TRBJ2-2; TRBD2 might be the D (6 bases). The specimen was lung tumor tissue. The origin of this receptor is a man aged 35-49 years with non-small cell lung cancer. For the CDR3, the DNA is TGTGCCAGCAGCTTGATGCGGGAAGGTTTGACCGGGGAGCTGTTTTTT. It specifies CASSLMREGLTGELFF.